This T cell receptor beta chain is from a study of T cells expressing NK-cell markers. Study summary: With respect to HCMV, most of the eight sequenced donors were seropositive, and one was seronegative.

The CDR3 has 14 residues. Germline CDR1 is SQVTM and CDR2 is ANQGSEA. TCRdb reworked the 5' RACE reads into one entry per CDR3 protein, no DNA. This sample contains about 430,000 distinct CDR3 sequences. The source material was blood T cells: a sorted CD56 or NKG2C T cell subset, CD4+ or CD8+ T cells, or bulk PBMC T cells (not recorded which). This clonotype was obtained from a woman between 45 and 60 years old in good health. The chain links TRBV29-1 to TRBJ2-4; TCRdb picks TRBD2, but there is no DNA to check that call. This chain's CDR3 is CSVSAGVAKNIQYF.